This TCR beta chain stems from a study of T cell changes during pregnancy in multiple sclerosis. Clones were read by immunoSEQ multiplex PCR, and TCRdb kept only the in-frame ones, dropping some. This table holds roughly 15,000 clones, roughly 84% found once. Germline V gene data show CDR1 as MGHRA and CDR2 as YSYEKL. The V end was cut by 9 bases, the J end by 1 base, with 16 bases between. CDR3 length: 15 residues. In its sample, this clone was seen once. This TCR was recovered from a female donor in good health, enrolled as a control in a pregnancy study. Sequenced material: CD8+ T cells from peripheral blood mononuclear cells, taken in the third trimester of pregnancy. The chain employs TRBV4-1 and TRBJ1-5; TRBD1 is a possible D gene (5 bases). The CDR3 sequence: CARAGGLLSNQPQHF. In nucleotides, the CDR3 is TGCGCCAGGGCGGGGGGTCTGCTGAGCAATCAGCCCCAGCATTTT.